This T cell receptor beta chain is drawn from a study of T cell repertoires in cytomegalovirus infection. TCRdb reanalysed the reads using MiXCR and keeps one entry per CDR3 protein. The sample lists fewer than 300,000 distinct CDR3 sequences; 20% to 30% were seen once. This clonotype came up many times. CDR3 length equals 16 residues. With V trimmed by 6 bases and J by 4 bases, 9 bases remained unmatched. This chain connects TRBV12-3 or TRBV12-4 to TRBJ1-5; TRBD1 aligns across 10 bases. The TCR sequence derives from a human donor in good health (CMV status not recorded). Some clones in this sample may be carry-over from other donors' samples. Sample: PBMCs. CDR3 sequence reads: CASRRDRGLGNQPQHF. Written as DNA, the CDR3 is TGTGCCAGCAGACGGGACAGGGGATTAGGGAATCAGCCCCAGCATTTT.